Listed below are T cell receptor beta chains from one sample, sequenced in a study of regulatory T cells in long-lasting Graves disease. TCRdb fed the multiplex PCR reads into MiXCR, producing one record per CDR3 protein. The sample shows over 400,000 distinct CDR3 sequences, 14% of them seen only once. The data were also submitted as part of a second study, on T cells in Graves' hyperthyroidism and ophthalmopathy.

Source: peripheral blood mononuclear cells (PBMCs), taken at new diagnosis, from a patient treated with antithyroid drugs. Every receptor here comes from a woman aged 45-65 years with Graves disease. Each CDR3 is given with its conserved first and last residue. D genes are given only for firm matches. Clone size is not always given. Where it is, it says once, few, many or a class for expanded clones.

abundance: many
j_gene: TRBJ2-2
v_gene: TRBV7-9
d_gene: TRBD1
CDR3nt: TGTGCCAGCAGCTTGTCTGGCAGGGGGCGTACCGGGGAGCTGTTTTTT
CDR3aa: CASSLSGRGRTGELFF

abundance: -
j_gene: TRBJ2-2
v_gene: TRBV6-5
d_gene: TRBD1
CDR3nt: TGTGCCAGCAGTTACTCGCCCGGGACAGGGGACACCGGGAAGCTGTTTTTT
CDR3aa: CASSYSPGTGDTGKLFF

abundance: many
j_gene: TRBJ2-7
v_gene: TRBV7-3
d_gene: -
CDR3nt: TGTGCCAGCAGTTTAGGCTCAGGTGAAGGCTACGAGCAGTACTTC
CDR3aa: CASSLGSGEGYEQYF

abundance: many
j_gene: TRBJ2-7
v_gene: TRBV2
d_gene: TRBD1
CDR3nt: TGTGCCAGCAGTGAGGAGACAGGGAAAATCGTGCAGTACTTC
CDR3aa: CASSEETGKIVQYF

abundance: many
j_gene: TRBJ1-1
v_gene: TRBV7-2
d_gene: -
CDR3nt: TGTGCCAGCAGCTTAGCGGCCCTTTGGTACGGTAGGGACACTGAAGCTTTCTTT
CDR3aa: CASSLAALWYGRDTEAFF

abundance: -
j_gene: TRBJ1-3
v_gene: TRBV7-8
d_gene: -
CDR3nt: TGTGCCAGCAGCTTATCGGACTCTGGAAACACCATATATTTT
CDR3aa: CASSLSDSGNTIYF

abundance: many
j_gene: TRBJ2-3
v_gene: TRBV7-7
d_gene: -
CDR3nt: TGTGCCAGCAGTCCGACAGGATACACAGATACGCAGTATTTT
CDR3aa: CASSPTGYTDTQYF

abundance: -
j_gene: TRBJ1-5
v_gene: TRBV3-1
d_gene: -
CDR3nt: TGTGCCAGCAGCCCCGGGGAGCAATATCAGCCCCAGCATTTT
CDR3aa: CASSPGEQYQPQHF

abundance: -
j_gene: TRBJ2-5
v_gene: TRBV13
d_gene: -
CDR3nt: TGTGCCAGCAGCTTAAGGTTGGGTGATGCGTACCAAGAGACCCAGTACTTC
CDR3aa: CASSLRLGDAYQETQYF

abundance: many
j_gene: TRBJ2-7
v_gene: TRBV20-1
d_gene: -
CDR3nt: TGCAGTGCTAGAGTGGGCTCCCGGGATTACCTCTCCTACGAGCAGTACTTC
CDR3aa: CSARVGSRDYLSYEQYF

abundance: many
j_gene: TRBJ1-2
v_gene: TRBV18
d_gene: -
CDR3nt: TGTGCCAGCTCGGACGGAGATAGTAAAGGCTACACCTTC
CDR3aa: CASSDGDSKGYTF

abundance: many
j_gene: TRBJ2-3
v_gene: TRBV7-9
d_gene: -
CDR3nt: TGTGCCAGCAGTTACCCGGTGGATACGCAGTATTTT
CDR3aa: CASSYPVDTQYF

abundance: many
j_gene: TRBJ1-5
v_gene: TRBV7-2
d_gene: -
CDR3nt: TGTGCCAGCAGCTTCGAAGGGTCACGGCATCAGCCCCAGCATTTT
CDR3aa: CASSFEGSRHQPQHF

abundance: many
j_gene: TRBJ2-7
v_gene: TRBV18
d_gene: TRBD1
CDR3nt: TGTGCCAGCTCACCCTCGGACAGGGGGCGGTACGAGCAGTACTTC
CDR3aa: CASSPSDRGRYEQYF

abundance: many
j_gene: TRBJ2-7
v_gene: TRBV24-1
d_gene: -
CDR3nt: TGTGCCACCAGTGTTACCGGGTCCGAGCAGTACTTC
CDR3aa: CATSVTGSEQYF

abundance: many
j_gene: TRBJ2-7
v_gene: TRBV2
d_gene: -
CDR3nt: TGTGCCAGCAGTGCCCCGGGTTCCTACGAGCAGTACTTC
CDR3aa: CASSAPGSYEQYF

abundance: few
j_gene: TRBJ2-3
v_gene: TRBV20-1
d_gene: TRBD2
CDR3nt: TGCAGTAAGACTAGCGGGAATACAGATACGCAGTATTTT
CDR3aa: CSKTSGNTDTQYF

abundance: many
j_gene: TRBJ2-5
v_gene: TRBV20-1
d_gene: TRBD1
CDR3nt: TGCAGTGCTAGAAGGGACAGGAGCCAAGAGACCCAGTACTTC
CDR3aa: CSARRDRSQETQYF

abundance: -
j_gene: TRBJ2-7
v_gene: TRBV24-1
d_gene: -
CDR3nt: TGTGCCACCAGTGATTTGCGTTGCAGAGCACCGGGTCCAAGGTGGTACGAGCAGTACTTC
CDR3aa: CATSDLRCRAPGPRWYEQYF

abundance: few
j_gene: TRBJ1-3
v_gene: TRBV4-1
d_gene: -
CDR3nt: TGCGCCAGCAGCAACGGGGACGCCTTTGGAAACACCATATATTTT
CDR3aa: CASSNGDAFGNTIYF

abundance: -
j_gene: TRBJ1-5
v_gene: TRBV20-1
d_gene: -
CDR3nt: TGCAGTGCCCCCCAGATAGCGGCAGGGGGCAATCAGCCCCAGCATTTT
CDR3aa: CSAPQIAAGGNQPQHF

abundance: -
j_gene: TRBJ2-1
v_gene: TRBV6-4
d_gene: TRBD2
CDR3nt: TGTGCCAGCAGAGCAGCGGGAGATGCGTACAATGAGCAGTTCTTC
CDR3aa: CASRAAGDAYNEQFF

abundance: few
j_gene: TRBJ2-1
v_gene: TRBV6-1
d_gene: TRBD2
CDR3nt: TGTGCCAGCAGCCCCACCTGGGGGGGGGGAGTCAACAATGAGCAGTTCTTC
CDR3aa: CASSPTWGGGVNNEQFF

abundance: few
j_gene: TRBJ2-7
v_gene: TRBV30
d_gene: TRBD1
CDR3nt: TGTGCCTGGAGTCTACAGGGGTACGAGCAGTACTTC
CDR3aa: CAWSLQGYEQYF

abundance: few
j_gene: TRBJ2-1
v_gene: TRBV7-2
d_gene: TRBD2
CDR3nt: TGTGCCAGCAGCTTTGCTAGCGGCAACTACAATGAGCAGTTCTTC
CDR3aa: CASSFASGNYNEQFF

abundance: few
j_gene: TRBJ2-5
v_gene: TRBV2
d_gene: -
CDR3nt: TGTGCCAGCAGTGAAGCAAGGGTTCAAGAGACCCAGTACTTC
CDR3aa: CASSEARVQETQYF

abundance: many
j_gene: TRBJ1-1
v_gene: TRBV28
d_gene: -
CDR3nt: TGTGCCAGCAGTTTCCGCGACGGGGGGAACACTGAAGCTTTCTTT
CDR3aa: CASSFRDGGNTEAFF

abundance: many
j_gene: TRBJ2-3
v_gene: TRBV18
d_gene: -
CDR3nt: TGTGCCAGCTCCCCGGGACGGATCACAGATACGCAGTATTTT
CDR3aa: CASSPGRITDTQYF

abundance: many
j_gene: TRBJ2-7
v_gene: TRBV29-1
d_gene: -
CDR3nt: TGCAGCGTGGAAAAGACAGACGAGCAGTACTTC
CDR3aa: CSVEKTDEQYF

abundance: -
j_gene: TRBJ2-1
v_gene: TRBV6-1
d_gene: TRBD2
CDR3nt: TGTGCCAGCAGTGGGATAGCGGGAGAGACTAGAGAGCAGTTCTTC
CDR3aa: CASSGIAGETREQFF

abundance: many
j_gene: TRBJ1-2
v_gene: TRBV3-1
d_gene: -
CDR3nt: TGTGCCAGCAGCCTTGAGGGAAGATATGGCTACACCTTC
CDR3aa: CASSLEGRYGYTF

abundance: -
j_gene: TRBJ1-6
v_gene: TRBV29-1
d_gene: -
CDR3nt: TGCAGCGTTATGAACGAGGATAATTCACCCCTCCACTTT
CDR3aa: CSVMNEDNSPLHF

abundance: few
j_gene: TRBJ2-1
v_gene: TRBV7-9
d_gene: -
CDR3nt: TGTGCCGGTAGCGGATCCTACAATGAGCAGTTCTTC
CDR3aa: CAGSGSYNEQFF

abundance: few
j_gene: TRBJ2-1
v_gene: TRBV18
d_gene: -
CDR3nt: TGTGCCAGCTCACCACTAGGGGGAAAGGACTATGAGCAGTTCTTC
CDR3aa: CASSPLGGKDYEQFF

abundance: -
j_gene: TRBJ2-1
v_gene: TRBV12-5
d_gene: TRBD1
CDR3nt: TGTGCTAGTGGAAACCGGGACAGGGGCTACAATGAGCAGTTCTTC
CDR3aa: CASGNRDRGYNEQFF

abundance: many
j_gene: TRBJ2-7
v_gene: TRBV12-3/TRBV12-4
d_gene: TRBD2
CDR3nt: TGTGCCAGCAGTCCATCTAGCGGGAGTGGGGACGAGCAGTACTTC
CDR3aa: CASSPSSGSGDEQYF

abundance: -
j_gene: TRBJ2-1
v_gene: TRBV7-2
d_gene: -
CDR3nt: TGTGCCTGCAGCTTAGCTAGTGGGGTCGCCAATGAGCAGTTCTTC
CDR3aa: CACSLASGVANEQFF

abundance: few
j_gene: TRBJ2-7
v_gene: TRBV20-1
d_gene: TRBD2
CDR3nt: TGCAGTGCTGGGGGGACTAGCGGGAGGGCCTTCCACGAGCAGTACTTC
CDR3aa: CSAGGTSGRAFHEQYF

abundance: -
j_gene: TRBJ1-2
v_gene: TRBV19
d_gene: -
CDR3nt: TGTGCCAGTAGTATATCGAGCAGGAACTATGGCTGCACCTTC
CDR3aa: CASSISSRNYGCTF

abundance: few
j_gene: TRBJ2-1
v_gene: TRBV10-3
d_gene: -
CDR3nt: TGTGCCATCAGTGACCCCGGCGGAACAGGGAGCTCCTACAATGAGCAGTTCTTC
CDR3aa: CAISDPGGTGSSYNEQFF

abundance: many
j_gene: TRBJ2-5
v_gene: TRBV7-2
d_gene: -
CDR3nt: TGTGCCAGCAGCGGGGGGCCCCAGACAGGGTACGGGACCCAGTACTTC
CDR3aa: CASSGGPQTGYGTQYF

abundance: few
j_gene: TRBJ2-5
v_gene: TRBV29-1
d_gene: TRBD2
CDR3nt: TGCAGCGTTCCAAGCCGGGCTAGCGGGAGTATAGAGACCCAGTACTTC
CDR3aa: CSVPSRASGSIETQYF

abundance: many
j_gene: TRBJ2-3
v_gene: TRBV12-3/TRBV12-4
d_gene: TRBD2
CDR3nt: TGTGCCAGCAGCCTTGGGCTAGCGGGAATCACAGATACGCAGTATTTT
CDR3aa: CASSLGLAGITDTQYF